The present entry profiles one T cell receptor (beta chain) with its context. A second PCR, run for about 6 to 12 cycles, used a sample-barcoded 5' primer plus a J-beta primer mix. TCRdb fed the 5' RACE reads into MiXCR, producing one record per CDR3 protein. Here the sample spans hundreds of thousands of distinct CDR3 sequences, roughly 50% being singletons. This specimen comes from a study of blood T cells in healthy people across ages. Germline V gives CDR1 KGHDR, CDR2 SFDVKD. This CDR3 spans 15 amino acids. Trimming removed 5 bases from V and 7 bases from J; junction bases left unmatched: 10. Each donor had around 10 milliliters of peripheral blood drawn. The extraction recovered at least 5.5 micrograms of total RNA per sample.

Sequenced input: blood. This sequence joins TRBV24-1 and TRBJ2-1, with TRBD2 identical over 7 bases. This sequence was found in a woman aged 55 to 70 in good health. As DNA, the CDR3 is TGTGCCACCAGTGTTGCGGGAGCGGCCCAGAATGAGCAGTTCTTC. Its translation is CATSVAGAAQNEQFF.